Below are 32 T cell receptor beta chains sequenced from a single sample in a study of OX40 agonist ivuxolimab in advanced cancers. Profiled with immunoSEQ multiplex PCR; TCRdb holds only in-frame clones, not every one. The sample holds nearly 95,000 clones, 85% to 95% seen once. This material consisted of CD4+ or CD8+ T cells sorted from blood, taken in a trial of the OX40 agonist ivuxolimab. The receptors originated from an adult with an advanced solid tumor such as melanoma, head and neck, liver or kidney cancer.

This sequence joins TRBV30 and TRBJ2-7; a weak D match, TRBD2 (5 bases). In germline, CDR1 is GTSNPN, CDR2 SVGIG (reference sequence). The V gene lost 2 bases and the J gene lost 5 bases, with 7 bases spanning the gap. This CDR3 contains 11 residues. CDR3 nucleotide sequence: TGTGCCTGGAGTCCGGGGAACGAGCAGTACTTC. Residues: CAWSPGNEQYF.

The V and J genes are TRBV30 and TRBJ2-1; 13 bases line up with TRBD2. The CDR3 has 13 residues. After removal of 3 bases from V and 7 bases from J, the junction contained 0 bases not matched to a gene. The germline V gene has CDR1 GTSNPN and CDR2 SVGIG (reference sequence). CDR3 coding DNA: TGTGCCTGGAGGACTAGCGGGGGGAATGAGCAGTTCTTC. It yields the protein CAWRTSGGNEQFF. The full variable domain, rest sourced from reference TRBV30 and TRBJ2-1, is SQTIHQWPATLVQPVGSPLSLECTVEGTSNPNLYWYRQAAGRGLQLLFYSVGIGQISSEVPQNLSASRPQDRQFILSSKKLLLSDSGFYLCAWRTSGGNEQFFGPGTRLTVL.

With regard to this clone: Within the sample, other DNA sequences also encode this same CDR3. The V and J genes are TRBV27 and TRBJ2-1, with no clear D. Germline lookup yields CDR1 MNHEY and CDR2 SMNVEV (reference sequence). Trimming cost V 2 bases and J 5 bases, with 7 bases left between them. The CDR3 runs to 13 residues. Here the CDR3 reads CASSLGRNNEQFF. In nucleotides, the CDR3 is TGTGCCAGCAGTTTAGGCCGTAACAATGAGCAGTTCTTC.

The chain employs TRBV29-1 and TRBJ2-1; D call uncertain. Germline CDR1 is SQVTM and CDR2 is ANQGSEA. Deletions cut 5 bases from V and 10 bases from J, with 9 bases between. There are 10 residues in the CDR3. The CDR3 here is CSVPTPEQFF. The CDR3 nucleotides read TGCAGCGTTCCCACGCCGGAGCAGTTCTTC.

This clone was counted a single time. The V call is TRBV23-1, the J call TRBJ2-7, with TRBD2 identical over 13 bases. TRBV23-1 belongs to the ORF category, with a function that is uncertain. Losses at the gene ends were 7 bases for V and 0 bases for J; bases not matched to a gene: 9. The CDR3 has 17 amino acids. The CDR3 reads CASTRLAGGRFSYEQYF. The CDR3 DNA reads TGCGCCAGCACCCGACTAGCGGGAGGACGATTCTCCTACGAGCAGTACTTC.

V and J are TRBV21-1 and TRBJ2-7; the table's D gene call, TRBD1, was not cross checked with the DNA. TRBV21-1 is flagged as a pseudogene. The CDR3 is made up of 17 amino acids. The CDR3 region is CASSKMKQGRLGYEQYF. The DNA of the CDR3 is TGTGCCAGCAGCAAAATGAAGCAGGGCCGCTTGGGGTACGAGCAGTACTTC.

The rearrangement joins TRBV13 to TRBJ1-1; a weak D match, TRBD1 (6 bases). The CDR3 spans 14 residues. Germline CDR1 is PRHDT and CDR2 is FYEKMQ (reference sequence). The V gene lost 6 bases and the J gene lost 5 bases, with 16 bases spanning the gap. CDR3 region: CASSGGGAGTEAFF. DNA of the CDR3: TGTGCCAGCAGTGGAGGGGGGGCAGGGACTGAAGCTTTCTTT.

The V gene is TRBV5-4, the J gene TRBJ1-1, with D perhaps TRBD1 (5 bases). Per germline, CDR1 SGHNT and CDR2 YYREEE (reference sequence). This CDR3 contains 16 residues. Deletions cut 0 bases from V and 4 bases from J, with 16 bases between. CDR3 in DNA: TGTGCCAGCAGCTTGGTAGGCCGGGGGAGGAGCACTGAAGCTTTCTTT. Amino acids: CASSLVGRGRSTEAFF. Combining the CDR3 with reference TRBV5-4 and TRBJ1-1 gives the whole variable domain ETGVTQSPTHLIKTRGQQVTLRCSSQSGHNTVSWYQQALGQGPQFIFQYYREEENGRGNFPPRFSGLQFPNYSSELNVNALELDDSALYLCASSLVGRGRSTEAFFGQGTRLTVV.

V usage is TRBV27 and J usage is TRBJ2-1; the D gene is possibly TRBD1 (5 bases). CDR1 and CDR2 (germline): MNHEY, SMNVEV (reference sequence). V lost 2 bases to trimming and J lost 7 bases, with 6 bases between them. This CDR3 contains 12 residues. This CDR3 is CASSLDRNEQFF. The CDR3 DNA follows: TGTGCCAGCAGTTTAGACAGAAATGAGCAGTTCTTC.

The chain recombines TRBV11-2 with TRBJ2-5, with D possibly being TRBD1 (6 bases). The CDR3 is 18 amino acids. Germline CDR1 SGHAT, CDR2 FQNNGV. Trimming pared 1 base from V and 3 bases from J, leaving 21 bases between. The CDR3 DNA sequence: TGTGCCAGCAGCTTAGCCCTATTGACAGGAATTCAAAAAGAGACCCAGTACTTC. Residues: CASSLALLTGIQKETQYF. The complete variable domain, with remaining parts taken from reference TRBV11-2 and TRBJ2-5, reads EAGVAQSPRYKIIEKRQSVAFWCNPISGHATLYWYQQILGQGPKLLIQFQNNGVVDDSQLPKDRFSAERLKGVDSTLKIQPAKLEDSAVYLCASSLALLTGIQKETQYFGPGTRLLVL.

This sequence joins TRBV10-2 and TRBJ2-5; D possibly corresponds to TRBD1 (6 bases). V lost 4 bases and J 4 bases, leaving 13 bases between the germline ends. The CDR3 sequence is 14 residues long. Looked up from germline, CDR1 is WSHSY and CDR2 is SAAADI. This chain's CDR3 is CASSGLYRAETQYF. The CDR3 DNA reads TGCGCCAGCAGTGGACTATACAGGGCAGAGACCCAGTACTTC.

This clone was observed once. This chain uses TRBV27 with TRBJ2-3, with 8 bases fitting TRBD1. J was trimmed by 3 bases and V by 3 bases; bases with no gene match: 5. Germline CDR1 reads MNHEY; CDR2 reads SMNVEV (reference sequence). The CDR3 sequence is 15 residues long. The CDR3 is CASSLAGGRTDTQYF. In nucleotides, the CDR3 is TGTGCCAGCAGTTTGGCAGGGGGCAGGACAGATACGCAGTATTTT.

V and J are TRBV4-3 and TRBJ1-4, with D possibly TRBD1 on 5 matching bases. Deletions cut 1 base from V and 12 bases from J, with 15 bases between. The V gene's germline CDR1 is LGHNA and CDR2 YSLEER. The CDR3 has 14 residues. The CDR3 sequence: CASSQGTLGPELFF. Here the CDR3 DNA reads TGCGCCAGCAGCCAAGGGACGTTGGGGCCAGAACTGTTTTTT.

In its sample, this clone was seen once. The chain is built from TRBV11-2 and TRBJ1-5, with no clear D. With 1 base removed from V and 6 bases from J, the gap between germline ends came to 10 bases. Germline-derived CDR1 and CDR2 are SGHAT and FQNNGV. The CDR3 has 14 residues. The CDR3 is CASSLGRGSQPQHF. CDR3 in DNA: TGTGCCAGCAGCTTAGGTCGGGGTTCTCAGCCCCAGCATTTT.

This clone was seen only once. J is TRBJ1-4 and V is TRBV9; D not certain. The ends were cut back, 2 bases at V and 5 bases at J, with 10 bases in the middle. CDR1 and CDR2 from the germline V gene are SGDLS and YYNGEE. The CDR3 has 14 amino acids. The DNA of the CDR3 is TGTGCCAGCAGCGTCCTCGATACAAATGAAAAACTGTTTTTT. This codes for CASSVLDTNEKLFF. The full variable domain, its missing parts supplied by reference TRBV9 and TRBJ1-4, is DSGVTQTPKHLITATGQRVTLRCSPRSGDLSVYWYQQSLDQGLQFLIQYYNGEERAKGNILERFSAQQFPDLHSELNLSSLELGDSALYFCASSVLDTNEKLFFGSGTQLSVL.

The chain uses TRBV13 and TRBJ2-5; perhaps TRBD1 as D (5 bases). The J call may be wrong; the DNA end is better matched by TRBJ2-7. The CDR3 consists of 14 residues. Germline CDR1 and CDR2: PRHDT and FYEKMQ (reference sequence). DNA for the CDR3: TGTGCCAGCAGTGTCGCGACAGCTTCCTACGAGCAGTACTTC. It encodes CASSVATASYEQYF.

The chain employs TRBV27 and TRBJ2-7; tentatively, D is TRBD2 (6 bases). Per the germline V gene, CDR1 is MNHEY and CDR2 is SMNVEV (reference sequence). The CDR3 has 14 amino acids. V was pared by 2 bases and J by 5 bases, with 13 bases between. CDR3 in amino acids: CASSLGGAVNEQYF. CDR3 in DNA: TGTGCCAGCAGTTTAGGAGGGGCGGTTAACGAGCAGTACTTC.

The chain recombines TRBV27 with TRBJ2-2, with D unclear. The length of the CDR3 is 17 residues. The V end was cut by 6 bases, the J end by 5 bases, with 22 bases between. Germline V gene lookup returns CDR1 MNHEY and CDR2 SMNVEV (reference sequence). The CDR3 here is CASRPARFGKRTGELFF. The CDR3 DNA follows: TGTGCCAGCAGACCTGCCCGCTTTGGGAAACGGACCGGGGAGCTGTTTTTT.

The V and J genes are TRBV27 and TRBJ1-2; D possibly corresponds to TRBD1 (6 bases). Germline V gene data show CDR1 as MNHEY and CDR2 as SMNVEV (reference sequence). V shed 6 bases and J shed 7 bases, with 12 bases lying between them. The CDR3 is 12 amino acids. The CDR3 spells CASRGGPSGYTF. DNA of the CDR3: TGTGCCAGCAGGGGGGGCCCCAGTGGCTACACCTTC.

The chain couples TRBV12-5 to TRBJ1-4; D remains ambiguous. V was trimmed by 3 bases and J by 4 bases, leaving 12 bases between them. The CDR3 covers 15 residues. Germline CDR1 is LGHNT and CDR2 is FRNRAP. CDR3 bases: TGTGCTAGTGGTTTCTTTACTTTGGGTAATGAAAAACTGTTTTTT. As protein: CASGFFTLGNEKLFF.

The chain carries TRBV29-1 and TRBJ1-2, with no clear D. The CDR3 totals 13 residues. Trimming removed 4 bases from V and 0 bases from J, with 9 bases in between. In germline, CDR1 is SQVTM, CDR2 ANQGSEA. The CDR3 reads CSVVDTSNYGYTF. CDR3 coding DNA: TGCAGCGTTGTAGACACATCTAACTATGGCTACACCTTC. The whole variable domain, remainder taken from reference TRBV29-1 and TRBJ1-2, is SAVISQKPSRDICQRGTSLTIQCQVDSQVTMMFWYRQQPGQSLTLIATANQGSEATYESGFVIDKFPISRPNLTFSTLTVSNMSPEDSSIYLCSVVDTSNYGYTFGSGTRLTVV.

V is TRBV5-6 and J is TRBJ2-5; the D is unclear. The CDR3 consists of 15 residues. The V end was cut by 1 base, the J end by 5 bases, with 15 bases between. Germline V gene sequence: CDR1 SGHDT, CDR2 YYEEEE. Here the CDR3 reads CASSLNSHRRETQYF. CDR3 in DNA: TGTGCCAGCAGCTTGAACAGCCATCGCCGGGAGACCCAGTACTTC.

The CDR3: CASSLETGYQANYGYTF. The CDR3 coding sequence is TGTGCCAGCAGCTTAGAAACAGGGTATCAAGCTAACTATGGCTACACCTTC. The chain uses TRBV7-8 and TRBJ1-2; weak D call: TRBD1 (6 bases). The germline V gene has CDR1 SGHVS and CDR2 FQNEAQ. The CDR3 contains 17 residues. The germline V and J ends were trimmed by 1 base and 0 bases, with 15 bases remaining between them.

The chain has TRBV5-1 and TRBJ2-1, with 13 positions matching TRBD2. In germline, CDR1 is SGHRS, CDR2 YFSETQ. The CDR3 has 20 residues. V shed 4 bases, J shed 3 bases, and the junction held 16 bases outside the gene matches. CDR3 residues: CASSGGLAGRNPSGYNEQFF. For the CDR3, the DNA is TGCGCCAGCAGCGGGGGACTAGCGGGACGGAACCCTTCTGGCTACAATGAGCAGTTCTTC. Supplemented by reference TRBV5-1 and TRBJ2-1, the full variable domain reads KAGVTQTPRYLIKTRGQQVTLSCSPISGHRSVSWYQQTPGQGLQFLFEYFSETQRNKGNFPGRFSGRQFSNSRSEMNVSTLELGDSALYLCASSGGLAGRNPSGYNEQFFGPGTRLTVL.

The rearrangement joins TRBV27 to TRBJ2-1; TRBD2 is a possible D gene (6 bases). Germline V gene sequence: CDR1 MNHEY, CDR2 SMNVEV (reference sequence). The CDR3 is 15 amino acids. V dropped 2 bases and J dropped 4 bases, with 12 bases sitting between them. The CDR3 DNA sequence: TGTGCCAGCAGTTTAGGGGCGGGGTCATACAATGAGCAGTTCTTC. Its translation: CASSLGAGSYNEQFF.

V gene TRBV29-1 combines with J gene TRBJ1-2; tentatively, D is TRBD1 (6 bases). Trimming cost V 4 bases and J 5 bases, with 14 bases left between them. From germline, CDR1 is SQVTM and CDR2 ANQGSEA. This CDR3 region has 13 residues. In DNA form, the CDR3 reads TGCAGCGTTGCACCACAGGGTCGGTATGGCTACACCTTC. The encoded protein is CSVAPQGRYGYTF.

V gene TRBV5-4 combines with J gene TRBJ2-7; 8 nucleotides match TRBD2. CDR1 is SGHNT, CDR2 YYREEE, per germline (reference sequence). The CDR3 covers 15 residues. The V gene end was trimmed by 0 bases and the J gene end by 5 bases; junction bases not matched to a gene: 7. The CDR3 nucleotides read TGTGCCAGCAGCTTGGTGGGCGGGAGGTTCAACGAGCAGTACTTC. The encoded protein is CASSLVGGRFNEQYF.

V and J are TRBV19 and TRBJ2-7; 10 bases agree with TRBD2. The CDR3 sequence is 15 residues long. The V gene end was trimmed by 5 bases and the J gene end by 1 base; junction bases not matched to a gene: 5. Germline V gene sequence: CDR1 LNHDA, CDR2 SQIVND (reference sequence). The CDR3 coding sequence is TGTGCCAGTAGTGGGGCTAGCGGGAGATCCTACGAGCAGTACTTC. Translated, it gives CASSGASGRSYEQYF. The variable domain in full, completed from reference TRBV19 and TRBJ2-7, reads DGGITQSPKYLFRKEGQNVTLSCEQNLNHDAMYWYRQDPGQGLRLIYYSQIVNDFQKGDIAEGYSVSREKKESFPLTVTSAQKNPTAFYLCASSGASGRSYEQYFGPGTRLTVT.

The chain recombines TRBV2 with TRBJ2-5; TRBD2 agrees at 7 bases. J was trimmed by 5 bases and V by 2 bases; bases with no gene match: 11. The germline gives CDR1 SNHLY, CDR2 FYNNEI. CDR3 length equals 16 residues. The DNA for the CDR3 is TGTGCCAGCAGTGAATGGGGGGGGACTATAGGCGAGACCCAGTACTTC. It specifies CASSEWGGTIGETQYF.

The gene calls are TRBV2 and TRBJ1-1; 8 nucleotides align to TRBD1. The germline CDR1 and CDR2 sequences are SNHLY and FYNNEI. The V segment lost 2 bases and the J segment 2 bases; nucleotides outside the gene matches: 4. The CDR3 contains 15 residues. For the CDR3, the DNA is TGTGCCAGCAGTGAAACACCAGGGGGCAACACTGAAGCTTTCTTT. It is translated as CASSETPGGNTEAFF.

The chain links TRBV27 to TRBJ2-1, with 10 bases fitting TRBD2. Germline assignment: CDR1 MNHEY and CDR2 SMNVEV (reference sequence). V shed 8 bases, J shed 5 bases, and the junction held 12 bases outside the gene matches. This CDR3 comprises 16 residues. The CDR3 loop is CASYGWGTSANNEQFF. In nucleotides, the CDR3 is TGTGCCAGCTACGGGTGGGGGACTAGCGCGAACAATGAGCAGTTCTTC.

A few counts support this clone. The V and J genes are TRBV11-3 and TRBJ2-1, with D unresolved. The CDR3 has 14 residues. Trimming pared 1 base from V and 6 bases from J, leaving 10 bases between. Germline lookup yields CDR1 SGHNT and CDR2 YENEEA. CDR3: CASSLAPYRNEQFF. The CDR3 nucleotides read TGTGCCAGCAGCTTAGCCCCCTACCGCAATGAGCAGTTCTTC.